This entry lists 20 T cell receptor beta chains sequenced from one sample in a study of blood T cell repertoires in COVID-19 (dated by TCRdb to about 2020). Libraries were constructed by the immunoSEQ multiplex PCR assay. Imported from immuneACCESS, the table was reduced by TCRdb to in-frame sequences with V and J called. These copies leave out some clones; in studies compared against another copy, an unresolved V gene accounts for under half, and the cause of the remainder is not known. The sample contains fewer than 180,000 clones, 80% to 90% of them found a single time. The top ten clonotypes cover roughly 3.5% of the sample. Sequenced sample: peripheral blood. These receptors all stem from a man aged 65 to 79 with acute or convalescent COVID-19.

The chain recombines TRBV9 with TRBJ2-2; TRBD2 aligns across 7 bases. The CDR3 spans 20 residues. Germline V gene sequence: CDR1 SGDLS, CDR2 YYNGEE. V lost 0 bases and J lost 4; bases outside the gene matches: 18. The CDR3 coding sequence is TGTGCCAGCAGCGTAGAAGGGAACCCAGTGGCGGGAGCTAGCACCGGGGAGCTGTTTTTT. Its translation is CASSVEGNPVAGASTGELFF.

This clone came up a few times. The chain links TRBV28 to TRBJ2-7; D might be TRBD2 (6 bases). Germline CDR1 is MDHEN and CDR2 is SYDVKM. The CDR3 loop spans 12 amino acids. The V end was cut by 4 bases, the J end by 5 bases, with 9 bases between. Here the CDR3 DNA reads TGTGCCAGCAGTTCGGGGGTCCACGAGCAGTACTTC. Amino acid sequence: CASSSGVHEQYF.

The V and J genes are TRBV28 and TRBJ2-1, with D possibly TRBD1 on 5 matching bases. Germline CDR1 reads MDHEN; CDR2 reads SYDVKM. CDR3 size: 12 residues. The ends were cut back, 6 bases at V and 10 bases at J, with 13 bases in the middle. The CDR3 nucleotides read TGTGCCAGCAGCCCTGACAGCGAAGAGCAGTTCTTC. As protein: CASSPDSEEQFF.

This chain links TRBV19 with TRBJ1-1, with D possibly TRBD1 on 5 matching bases. In germline, CDR1 is LNHDA, CDR2 SQIVND (reference sequence). The CDR3 runs to 14 residues. The germline V and J ends were trimmed by 7 bases and 0 bases, with 12 bases remaining between them. The CDR3 bases are TGTGCCAGTATACTCGGGGGGTTGAACACTGAAGCTTTCTTT. This translates into CASILGGLNTEAFF.

V and J are TRBV5-4 and TRBJ2-7, with TRBD2 matching over 10 bases. Germline CDR1 SGHNT, CDR2 YYREEE (reference sequence). The CDR3 has 15 residues. V gave up 1 base and J gave up 3 bases; unmatched junction bases: 4. The CDR3: CASSLTASGSYEQYF. Here the CDR3 DNA reads TGTGCCAGCAGCTTGACGGCTAGCGGGAGCTACGAGCAGTACTTC.

This clone occurred a few times. The chain couples TRBV5-1 to TRBJ2-7; TRBD1 matches at 7 bases. This CDR3 comprises 14 residues. V lost 2 bases to trimming and J lost 0 bases; unmatched junction nucleotides: 2. CDR1 SGHRS and CDR2 YFSETQ come from the germline V gene. CDR3 DNA sequence: TGCGCCAGCAGCTTCGGGACAGTCTCCTACGAGCAGTACTTC. Protein product: CASSFGTVSYEQYF.

CDR3 residues: CSAGTSDTEAFF. The CDR3 coding sequence is TGCAGCGCAGGGACATCGGACACTGAAGCTTTCTTT. The chain employs TRBV29-1 and TRBJ1-1; possibly TRBD1 for D (6 bases). From germline, CDR1 is SQVTM and CDR2 ANQGSEA. CDR3 length equals 12 residues. The V end was cut by 7 bases, the J end by 3 bases, with 12 bases between. Based on the CDR3 plus reference TRBV29-1 and TRBJ1-1, the full variable domain is SAVISQKPSRDICQRGTSLTIQCQVDSQVTMMFWYRQQPGQSLTLIATANQGSEATYESGFVIDKFPISRPNLTFSTLTVSNMSPEDSSIYLCSAGTSDTEAFFGQGTRLTVV.

The chain combines TRBV6-6 with TRBJ2-2; possibly TRBD1 for D (5 bases). Germline CDR1 reads MNHNY; CDR2 reads SVGAGI (reference sequence). The CDR3 sequence is 13 residues long. Trimming removed 7 bases at V and 1 base at J, with 7 bases between. The CDR3 DNA reads TGTGCCAGCATTACAGGGAACACCGGGGAGCTGTTTTTT. It encodes CASITGNTGELFF.

This chain uses TRBV19 with TRBJ2-7; D gene ambiguous. This CDR3 spans 14 amino acids. From germline, CDR1 is LNHDA and CDR2 SQIVND (reference sequence). Between the trimmed V and J ends, which lost 4 bases and 0 bases, there was a span of 10 bases. CDR3 in DNA: TGTGCCAGTAGTAAGAGATCGGGCTCCTACGAGCAGTACTTC. It codes for CASSKRSGSYEQYF.

The rearrangement joins TRBV12-5 to TRBJ1-2, with 7 bases lining up with TRBD1. Germline V gives CDR1 LGHNT, CDR2 FRNRAP. V gave up 1 base and J gave up 8 bases; unmatched junction bases: 7. This CDR3 is 14 amino acids long. This CDR3 is CASGLGDSRGGYTF. The CDR3 bases are TGTGCTAGTGGTTTGGGGGACAGCCGGGGAGGCTACACCTTC.

The chain uses TRBV9 and TRBJ1-2; TRBD1 matches 8 bases. Trimming removed 4 bases from V and 7 bases from J; junction bases left unmatched: 6. The CDR3 is made up of 13 amino acids. Germline CDR1 reads SGDLS; CDR2 reads YYNGEE. The CDR3 DNA sequence: TGTGCCAGCAGCCTAGGGACAGGATTTGGCTACACCTTC. Its translation: CASSLGTGFGYTF.

The chain recombines TRBV18 with TRBJ2-2; 7 positions agree with TRBD1. The germline CDR1 and CDR2 sequences are KGHSH and LQKENI. This CDR3 has 14 residues. V dropped 6 bases and J dropped 0; count of bases not matched to a gene: 1. The CDR3 region has the DNA TGTGCCAGCTCGGGGACAGCGAACACCGGGGAGCTGTTTTTT. Translation gives CASSGTANTGELFF.

The chain couples TRBV3-1 (or the pseudogene TRBV3-2) to TRBJ2-1; 8 bases are a match to TRBD1. V lost 4 bases and J lost 2; bases outside the gene matches: 7. The germline gives CDR1 LGHDT, CDR2 YNNKEL (reference sequence). The CDR3 is made up of 16 amino acids. The chain's CDR3 is CASSLSDRGPYNEQFF. The CDR3 coding sequence is TGTGCCAGCAGCCTAAGCGACAGGGGTCCCTACAATGAGCAGTTCTTC.

V is TRBV7-3 and J is TRBJ2-1; D uncertain. Trimming pared 3 bases from V and 8 bases from J, leaving 8 bases between. Germline-derived CDR1 and CDR2 are SGHTA and FQGTGA. The CDR3 length is 12 residues. CDR3 coding DNA: TGTGCCAGCAGCTTTTCTGGCCATGAGCAGTTCTTC. Its translation is CASSFSGHEQFF. Full variable domain (missing parts from reference TRBV7-3 and TRBJ2-1): GAGVSQTPSNKVTEKGKYVELRCDPISGHTALYWYRQSLGQGPEFLIYFQGTGAADDSGLPNDRFFAVRPEGSVSTLKIQRTERGDSAVYLCASSFSGHEQFFGPGTRLTVL.

This chain links TRBV5-1 with TRBJ2-7; 8 bases match TRBD2. Germline CDR1 is SGHRS and CDR2 is YFSETQ. This CDR3 comprises 16 residues. Trimming cost V 3 bases and J 6 bases; bases outside gene matches: 14. CDR3: CASSWGAGDPPREQYF. For the CDR3, the DNA is TGCGCCAGCAGCTGGGGAGCGGGAGACCCCCCGCGCGAGCAGTACTTC.

The chain employs TRBV6-2 or TRBV6-3 and TRBJ2-2, with 10 bases lining up with TRBD1. Germline loops: CDR1 MNHEY, CDR2 SVGEGT. The length of the CDR3 is 15 residues. The V gene end was trimmed by 5 bases and the J gene end by 7 bases; junction bases not matched to a gene: 7. The CDR3 DNA reads TGTGCCAGCAGTACCGGACAGGGGGAGGGCGGGGAGCTGTTTTTT. Translated, it gives CASSTGQGEGGELFF.

This clone turned up a few times. The chain uses TRBV6-1 and TRBJ2-7, with 7 positions matching TRBD1. CDR1 and CDR2 (germline): MNHNS, SASEGT. The V and J ends lost 4 bases and 2 bases, in that order; junction bases with no gene match: 14. The CDR3 has 17 amino acids. The CDR3 region is CASSGRQGRTGAYEQYF. In nucleotides, the CDR3 is TGTGCCAGCAGTGGACGACAGGGACGGACTGGTGCCTACGAGCAGTACTTC.

The rearrangement joins TRBV28 to TRBJ1-2; D remains ambiguous. The CDR3 covers 13 residues. Germline CDR1 MDHEN, CDR2 SYDVKM. Trimming removed 5 bases from V and 0 bases from J, with 7 bases in between. CDR3 loop: CASSGGPNYGYTF. CDR3 sequence (DNA): TGTGCCAGCAGTGGAGGACCTAACTATGGCTACACCTTC.

The rearrangement links TRBV12-3 or TRBV12-4 to TRBJ2-1, with D hard to call. Deletions cut 2 bases from V and 10 bases from J, with 6 bases between. This CDR3 has 11 residues. CDR3 region: CASSLPREQFF. The CDR3 bases are TGTGCCAGCAGTTTACCGAGAGAGCAGTTCTTC.

This clone showed up just a few times. J is TRBJ2-6 and V is TRBV12-3 or TRBV12-4; D gene uncertain. The germline V and J ends were trimmed by 11 bases and 0 bases, with 8 bases remaining between them. This CDR3 is built from 13 residues. The CDR3 DNA reads as TGTGCCTCTTCGTTCTCTGGGGCCAACGTCCTGACTTTC. Translating it yields CASSFSGANVLTF.